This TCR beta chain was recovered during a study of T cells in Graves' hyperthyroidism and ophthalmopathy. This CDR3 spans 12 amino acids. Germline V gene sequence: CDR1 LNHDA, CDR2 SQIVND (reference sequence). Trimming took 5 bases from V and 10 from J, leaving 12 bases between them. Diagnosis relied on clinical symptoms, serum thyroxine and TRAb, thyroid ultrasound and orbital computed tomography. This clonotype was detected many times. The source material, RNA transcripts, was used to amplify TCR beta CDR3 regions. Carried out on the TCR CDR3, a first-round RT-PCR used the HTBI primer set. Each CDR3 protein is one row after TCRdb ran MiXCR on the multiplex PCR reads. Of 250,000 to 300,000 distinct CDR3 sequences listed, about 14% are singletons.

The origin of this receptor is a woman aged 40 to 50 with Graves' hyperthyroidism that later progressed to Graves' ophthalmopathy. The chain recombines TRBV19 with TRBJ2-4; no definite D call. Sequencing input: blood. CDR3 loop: CASSALDWIQYF. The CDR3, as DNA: TGTGCCAGTAGTGCCTTAGACTGGATTCAGTACTTC.